The 23 T cell receptor beta chains below come from one sample, sequenced in a study of cytomegalovirus exposure and HLA in healthy donors. The study ran its PCR with 60 Vbeta and 13 Jbeta primers. Sequencing was performed with immunoSEQ multiplex PCR; in TCRdb, only in-frame clones are kept and a portion is missing. The sample yields around 140,000 clones, roughly 80% seen once. Sequences were obtained from PBMCs. The receptors were sampled from a female donor in good health and CMV-seronegative.

This clone has a handful of counts. The V gene is TRBV28, the J gene TRBJ1-2; 7 nucleotides match TRBD1. Losses at the gene ends were 7 bases for V and 1 base for J; bases not matched to a gene: 0. From germline, CDR1 is MDHEN and CDR2 SYDVKM. This CDR3 is built from 12 residues. The CDR3 DNA is TGTGCCAGCAACAGGGGTAACTATGGCTACACCTTC. Translated, it gives CASNRGNYGYTF.

This clone was detected only once. Relative to the germline gene, one junction end is altered; a read error may explain this. V usage is TRBV10-2 and J usage is TRBJ1-2; D possibly corresponds to TRBD1 (6 bases). The CDR3 totals 11 residues. Germline V gives CDR1 WSHSY, CDR2 SAAADI. Here the CDR3 reads CASYGGYGYPF. The CDR3 bases are TGCGCCAGCTATGGGGGCTATGGCTACCCCTTC.

The rearrangement uses TRBV19 and TRBJ2-7; no firm D call. V was clipped by 4 bases and J by 1 base, with 8 bases between them. From germline, CDR1 is LNHDA and CDR2 SQIVND (reference sequence). This CDR3 is built from 13 residues. The chain's CDR3 is CASSNGGSYEQYF. The CDR3 nucleotides are TGTGCCAGTAGTAACGGCGGTTCCTACGAGCAGTACTTC.

This clone was seen a single time. One end of the junction is discordant with germline, which a read error may explain. This chain joins TRBV27 and TRBJ1-2; possible D gene TRBD1, 5 bases. The V gene's germline CDR1 is MNHEY and CDR2 SMNVEV (reference sequence). The CDR3 has 15 residues. CDR3 in amino acids: CASTRDSTHYYGYPF. DNA of the CDR3: TGTGCCAGCACCCGTGACAGCACCCACTACTATGGCTACCCCTTC.

This chain uses TRBV28 with TRBJ2-3, with 7 bases lining up with TRBD2. Losses at the gene ends were 5 bases for V and 1 base for J; bases not matched to a gene: 12. The V gene's germline CDR1 is MDHEN and CDR2 SYDVKM. The CDR3 is 17 amino acids. In DNA, the CDR3 is TGTGCCAGCAGTCGATGGGGGAGGGAAGGAGGCACAGATACGCAGTATTTT. Translating it yields CASSRWGREGGTDTQYF.

The chain joins TRBV5-1 to TRBJ2-5; 12 bases are shared with TRBD2. CDR1 SGHRS and CDR2 YFSETQ come from the germline V gene. The length of the CDR3 is 15 residues. J gave up 9 bases and V 3 bases, and 9 bases lay outside the gene matches. The CDR3 coding sequence is TGCGCCAGCAGCTCCCAGACTAGCGGGAGTCGGGCCCAGTACTTC. Translated: CASSSQTSGSRAQYF.

There are a few counts of this clone. The chain joins TRBV5-1 to TRBJ2-4; 12 bases agree with TRBD2. There are 19 residues in the CDR3. CDR1 SGHRS and CDR2 YFSETQ come from the germline V gene. V dropped 4 bases and J dropped 5; count of bases not matched to a gene: 16. CDR3 sequence reads: CASSLDGASGRAKENIQYF. CDR3 bases: TGCGCCAGCAGCCTTGATGGGGCTAGCGGGAGGGCCAAGGAAAACATTCAGTACTTC.

This clone turned up a few times. The V call is TRBV4-1, the J call TRBJ1-1, with TRBD1 matching over 11 bases. CDR3 size: 15 residues. The germline V gene encodes CDR1 MGHRA and CDR2 YSYEKL. Germline trimming cut 1 base from V and 5 bases from J; bases unmatched to any gene: 3. CDR3 protein: CASSQVGTGGTEAFF. The CDR3 coding sequence is TGCGCCAGCAGCCAAGTGGGGACAGGGGGTACTGAAGCTTTCTTT.

The rearrangement links TRBV19 to TRBJ1-1, with 8 nucleotides matching TRBD1. The trim removed 7 bases at V and 0 bases at J, leaving 1 base unmatched. Per the germline V gene, CDR1 is LNHDA and CDR2 is SQIVND (reference sequence). CDR3 length: 13 amino acids. CDR3 sequence: CASTDRVNTEAFF. The CDR3 DNA is TGTGCCAGTACGGACAGGGTGAACACTGAAGCTTTCTTT.

The V gene is TRBV28, the J gene TRBJ2-1; possible D gene TRBD2, 6 bases. Deletions cut 6 bases from V and 5 bases from J, with 17 bases between. CDR1 is MDHEN, CDR2 SYDVKM, per germline. CDR3 length: 15 residues. CDR3 sequence: CASRIQRVSNNEQFF. The CDR3 bases are TGTGCCAGCAGGATCCAGCGGGTTTCAAACAATGAGCAGTTCTTC.

This clone was observed a single time. This sequence joins TRBV27 and TRBJ1-1; 8 bases match TRBD1. There are 15 residues in the CDR3. With 5 bases clipped from V and 3 bases from J, the junction kept 8 bases outside the gene matches. Germline assignment: CDR1 MNHEY and CDR2 SMNVEV (reference sequence). In DNA form, the CDR3 reads TGTGCCAGCAGTCCCTTGGACAGGGTGGACACTGAAGCTTTCTTT. Translating gives CASSPLDRVDTEAFF.

This clone showed up just once. This chain links TRBV2 with TRBJ1-5; D uncertain. Trimming took off 5 bases at V and 3 bases at J, with 14 bases between the two ends. Germline V CDR1 and CDR2: SNHLY, FYNNEI. This CDR3 region has 15 residues. The CDR3 nucleotides read TGTGCCAGCAGTCTGGCAGGTGGTATCAATCAGCCCCAGCATTTT. Its translation: CASSLAGGINQPQHF. Combining the CDR3 with reference TRBV2 and TRBJ1-5 gives the whole variable domain EPEVTQTPSHQVTQMGQEVILRCVPISNHLYFYWYRQILGQKVEFLVSFYNNEISEKSEIFDDQFSVERPDGSNFTLKIRSTKLEDSAMYFCASSLAGGINQPQHFGDGTRLSIL.

The rearrangement uses TRBV19 and TRBJ2-4, with TRBD2 as a possible D gene (5 bases). Germline CDR1 LNHDA, CDR2 SQIVND (reference sequence). This CDR3 has 14 residues. The V gene lost 0 bases and the J gene lost 8 bases, with 11 bases spanning the gap. CDR3 sequence (DNA): TGTGCCAGTAGTATAGACGGAGGAGCGGACATTCAGTACTTC. Residues: CASSIDGGADIQYF.

The V call is TRBV4-2, the J call TRBJ1-6; maybe TRBD1 (5 bases). This CDR3 has 15 amino acids. Germline assignment: CDR1 LGHNA and CDR2 YNFKEQ. V was shortened by 4 bases and J by 8 bases, with 15 bases between the two germline ends. The CDR3 is CASSRYDTRDSPLHF. The CDR3 DNA is TGTGCCAGCAGCCGATACGACACCAGGGATTCACCCCTCCACTTT.

CDR3 amino acids: CASRRGPSNYGYTF. CDR3 DNA sequence: TGTGCCAGCAGGAGGGGGCCTTCTAACTATGGCTACACCTTC. J is TRBJ1-2 and V is TRBV2; 7 positions agree with TRBD1. The V gene's germline CDR1 is SNHLY and CDR2 FYNNEI. J gave up 0 bases and V 6 bases, and 4 bases lay outside the gene matches. The CDR3 has 14 amino acids. Full variable domain (outside the CDR3, taken from reference TRBV2 and TRBJ1-2): EPEVTQTPSHQVTQMGQEVILRCVPISNHLYFYWYRQILGQKVEFLVSFYNNEISEKSEIFDDQFSVERPDGSNFTLKIRSTKLEDSAMYFCASRRGPSNYGYTFGSGTRLTVV.

This chain joins TRBV19 and TRBJ2-3; TRBD1 matches at 12 bases. The CDR3 sequence is 14 residues long. Germline V gene lookup returns CDR1 LNHDA and CDR2 SQIVND (reference sequence). Germline trimming cut 9 bases from V and 2 bases from J; bases unmatched to any gene: 3. CDR3 sequence: CASRDRGLTDTQYF. CDR3 DNA: TGTGCCAGCAGGGACAGGGGGCTCACAGATACGCAGTATTTT.

This chain joins TRBV6-6 and TRBJ2-5, with 15 bases lining up with TRBD2. V lost 7 bases to trimming and J lost 5 bases; unmatched junction nucleotides: 8. The CDR3 is made up of 16 amino acids. CDR1 is MNHNY and CDR2 is SVGAGI in the germline V gene (reference sequence). CDR3 amino acids: CASKKGLAGGKETQYF. CDR3 DNA: TGTGCCAGCAAGAAGGGACTAGCGGGGGGCAAGGAGACCCAGTACTTC.

The chain carries TRBV29-1 and TRBJ2-7, with TRBD2 matching 16 bases. The CDR3 totals 16 residues. Unmatched junction bases numbered 9, after V lost 5 bases and J lost 5 bases. Germline loops: CDR1 SQVTM, CDR2 ANQGSEA. The CDR3 region is CSVPGTSGRAFHEQYF. Here the CDR3 DNA reads TGCAGCGTTCCAGGGACTAGCGGGAGGGCCTTCCACGAGCAGTACTTC.

The CDR3 DNA follows: TGTGCCAGCCTTTTTAGGACAGGTTGGGGTTCACCCCTCCACTTT. This translates into CASLFRTGWGSPLHF. The chain combines TRBV28 with TRBJ1-6, with 7 bases identical to TRBD1. The CDR3 is 15 residues long. V was pared by 8 bases and J by 9 bases, with 13 bases of the junction left unmatched. The V gene's germline CDR1 is MDHEN and CDR2 SYDVKM.

This chain links TRBV13 with TRBJ1-4; D gene uncertain. Deletions cut 0 bases from V and 8 bases from J, with 19 bases between. CDR3 size: 17 residues. Germline CDR1 is PRHDT and CDR2 is FYEKMQ (reference sequence). For the CDR3, the DNA is TGTGCCAGCAGCTTAGGACCAAACCCCTTGTTCGGGGAAAAACTGTTTTTT. Encoded protein: CASSLGPNPLFGEKLFF.

The gene calls are TRBV5-1 and TRBJ2-3; 13 positions agree with TRBD2. Losses at the gene ends were 2 bases for V and 0 bases for J; bases not matched to a gene: 9. The CDR3 runs 19 residues. Germline V gene lookup returns CDR1 SGHRS and CDR2 YFSETQ. CDR3 coding DNA: TGCGCCAGCAGCTTTGGTCCTGGGACTAGCGGGACCAGCACAGATACGCAGTATTTT. Protein product: CASSFGPGTSGTSTDTQYF.

The genes are TRBV7-2 and TRBJ2-3; no definite D call. Germline V CDR1 and CDR2: SGHTA, FQGNSA. V was shortened by 0 bases and J by 2 bases, with 9 bases between the two germline ends. The CDR3 sequence is 15 residues long. The CDR3 coding sequence is TGTGCCAGCAGCTTAGCGGCGGTTCCCACAGATACGCAGTATTTT. It encodes CASSLAAVPTDTQYF.

The V and J genes are TRBV27 and TRBJ1-1; 12 bases line up with TRBD1. Germline V gene data show CDR1 as MNHEY and CDR2 as SMNVEV (reference sequence). J was trimmed by 5 bases and V by 2 bases; bases with no gene match: 3. This CDR3 has 15 residues. The CDR3 spells CASSLGTGGGTEAFF. The CDR3 DNA follows: TGTGCCAGCAGTTTAGGGACAGGGGGCGGGACTGAAGCTTTCTTT.